Detailed here is one TCR beta chain. As yet, its antigen is unknown. These data are taken from a study of shared clonotypes between healthy human individuals. Study conclusions and caveats: Memory subsets had estimated richness that was generally smaller than that of naive subsets.

The length of the CDR3 is 15 residues. The germline gives CDR1 MDHEN, CDR2 SYDVKM. The V and J ends lost 7 bases and 4 bases respectively, with 20 bases between them. Repertoires were generated with immunoSEQ multiplex PCR, while TCRdb's copy carries only in-frame clones and drops some. The repertoire has approximately 720,000 clones, roughly 70% of them found once; the top ten carry less than 2%. The sequenced sample was memory CD4+ T cells sorted from blood. The subset here: CD45RA-negative fraction. The receptor's source is a woman aged 25-40 years in good health. The chain recombines TRBV28 with TRBJ2-7; D is tentatively TRBD1 or TRBD2 (6 bases each). CDR3 loop: CASTPPGGAWYEQYF. The CDR3, as DNA: TGTGCCAGCACCCCCCCCGGGGGCGCTTGGTACGAGCAGTACTTC. The full variable domain, completed using reference TRBV28 and TRBJ2-7, is DVKVTQSSRYLVKRTGEKVFLECVQDMDHENMFWYRQDPGLGLRLIYFSYDVKMKEKGDIPEGYSVSREKKERFSLILESASTNQTSMYLCASTPPGGAWYEQYFGPGTRLTVT.